This TCR beta chain originates from a study of T cell changes during pregnancy in multiple sclerosis. TCRdb's table, derived via immunoSEQ multiplex PCR, lists solely in-frame clones and lacks some. This sample carries more than 90,000 clones, roughly 90% of them seen once, and the ten largest clones take about 1.6%. CDR1 is LNHDA and CDR2 is SQIVND in the germline V gene (reference sequence). The CDR3 sequence is 14 residues long. With V trimmed by 5 bases and J by 4 bases, 3 bases remained unmatched. The specimen was peripheral blood, collected in the first trimester of pregnancy. This sequence originates from a female donor with multiple sclerosis, enrolled in a pregnancy study. V gene TRBV19 combines with J gene TRBJ2-2; TRBD1 matches 8 bases. For the CDR3, the DNA is TGTGCCAGTAGTCAGGGGGCTGGCACCGGGGAGCTGTTTTTT. This translates into CASSQGAGTGELFF.